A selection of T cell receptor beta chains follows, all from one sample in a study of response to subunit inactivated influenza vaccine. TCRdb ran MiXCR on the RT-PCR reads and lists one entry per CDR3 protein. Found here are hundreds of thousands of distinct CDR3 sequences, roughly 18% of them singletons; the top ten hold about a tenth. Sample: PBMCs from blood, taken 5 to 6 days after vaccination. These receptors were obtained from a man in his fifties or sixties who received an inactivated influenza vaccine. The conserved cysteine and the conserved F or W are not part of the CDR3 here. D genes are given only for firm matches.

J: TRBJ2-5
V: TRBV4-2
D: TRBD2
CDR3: ASSQVPGGGFQETQY

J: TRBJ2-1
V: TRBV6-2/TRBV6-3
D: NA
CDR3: ASKEQGPFNNEQF

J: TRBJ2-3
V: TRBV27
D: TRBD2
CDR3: ASSLMGGRATDTQY

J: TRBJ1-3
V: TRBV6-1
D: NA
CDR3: ASREQSFGSGNTIY

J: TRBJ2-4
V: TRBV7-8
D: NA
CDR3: ASSLGAGAAKNIQY

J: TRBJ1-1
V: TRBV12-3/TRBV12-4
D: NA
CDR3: ASRLGFEAF

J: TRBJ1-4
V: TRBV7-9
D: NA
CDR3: ASSREDLTAEKLF

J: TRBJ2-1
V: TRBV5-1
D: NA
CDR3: ASSLTVGLLYNEQF

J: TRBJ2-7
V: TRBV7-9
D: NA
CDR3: ASSSPGLGSYEQY

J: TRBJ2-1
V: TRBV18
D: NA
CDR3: ASSPPFGGTYNEQF

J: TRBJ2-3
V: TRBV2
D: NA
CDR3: ASQARGTDTQY

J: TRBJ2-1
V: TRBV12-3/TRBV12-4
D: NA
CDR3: ASSWNGVEQF

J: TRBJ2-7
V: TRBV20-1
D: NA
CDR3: SARGGAVDEQY

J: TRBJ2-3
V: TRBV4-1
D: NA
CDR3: ASSRNLMAGKTETDTQY

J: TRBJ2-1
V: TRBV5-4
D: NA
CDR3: ASSLEGPRNEQF

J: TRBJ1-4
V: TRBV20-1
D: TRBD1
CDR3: SARAGQGINEKLF

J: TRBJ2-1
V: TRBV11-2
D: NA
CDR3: ASSLSPGVGGQF

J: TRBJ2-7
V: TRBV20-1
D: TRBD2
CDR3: SAQPPGLVLRQY

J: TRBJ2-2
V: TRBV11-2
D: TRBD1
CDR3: ASSTRTGVYPGELF

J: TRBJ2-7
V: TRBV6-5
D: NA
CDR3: ASSFLWTRSVAEQY

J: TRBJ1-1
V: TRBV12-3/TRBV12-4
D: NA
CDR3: ASSRLQGTEAF

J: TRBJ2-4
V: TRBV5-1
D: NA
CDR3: ASSLATQGNIQY

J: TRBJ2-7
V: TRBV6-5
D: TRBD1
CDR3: ASSYRGQGAYEQY

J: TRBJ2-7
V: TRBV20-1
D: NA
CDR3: SARVTGLNEQY